This T cell receptor (beta chain) derives from a study of T cells in Graves' hyperthyroidism and ophthalmopathy. Study-wide background: Once the initial diagnosis was made, peripheral blood was obtained before any treatment.

The investigators amplified TCR beta CDR3 regions from RNA transcripts. In the first-round RT-PCR of the TCR CDR3, the HTBI primer set was used. TCRdb re-derived calls from the multiplex PCR reads in MiXCR, one entry per CDR3 protein. Counted here are over 350,000 distinct CDR3 sequences, under 20% occurring once; the ten biggest clones make up 35% to 45%. This clonotype was observed at least ten times. Germline V lookup: CDR1 SGHVS, CDR2 FQNEAQ. Trimming pared 3 bases from V and 3 bases from J, leaving 6 bases between. The CDR3 is made up of 13 amino acids. The gene calls are TRBV7-8 and TRBJ1-5; D ambiguous. Sequenced input: blood. This clonotype was obtained from a man between 18 and 29 years old with Graves' ophthalmopathy. CDR3 nucleotides: TGTGCCAGCAGCTTGATTCTCAATCAGCCCCAGCATTTT. It is translated as CASSLILNQPQHF.